This T cell receptor (beta chain) was obtained from a study of OX40 agonist ivuxolimab in advanced cancers. Study-wide results and limits: Among the least clonally expanded were partial responders at 0.1-3.0 mg/kg.

The trim removed 0 bases at V and 5 bases at J, leaving 2 bases unmatched. This CDR3 spans 16 amino acids. Looked up from germline, CDR1 is SGHAT and CDR2 is FQNNGV. The data were produced by immunoSEQ multiplex PCR, yet TCRdb's version contains in-frame clones alone and is incomplete. The repertoire holds approximately 39,000 clones, with 89% as singletons. As for this clone: The antigen is unknown.

The chain carries TRBV11-2 and TRBJ2-3, with TRBD2 matching over 13 bases. The clonotype originates from an adult with an advanced solid tumor such as melanoma, head and neck, liver or kidney cancer. Sequencing used CD4+ or CD8+ T cells sorted from blood, obtained in a trial of the OX40 agonist ivuxolimab. The CDR3 DNA is TGTGCCAGCAGCTTAGAACTAGCGGGGGGGGAAGATACGCAGTATTTT. Protein product: CASSLELAGGEDTQYF.